A selection of T cell receptor beta chains follows, all from one sample in a study of CD8+CD57+ T cells in acquired aplastic anemia. From the reads, TCRdb called clonotypes with MiXCR, one entry per CDR3 protein. The sample consists of just over 400,000 distinct CDR3 sequences, about two thirds of them appearing once. Input material: sorted CD4+, CD8+, or CD8+CD57+ T cells (not recorded which) from PBMCs. These receptors were collected from a human donor in good health, serving as a control. The CDR3 runs from the conserved cysteine through the conserved F or W.

j_call | cdr3_length | v_call | cdr3_aa
TRBJ2-2 | 16 | TRBV7-2 | CASSFNGANNTGELFF
TRBJ2-5 | 12 | TRBV2 | CANREVGETQYF
TRBJ2-5 | 14 | TRBV5-1 | CASTEVGGSTTQYF
TRBJ2-2 | 14 | TRBV7-2 | CASSFVGCEQYFWF
TRBJ2-5 | 14 | TRBV4-1 | CASSQAGTVATQYF
TRBJ1-4 | 13 | TRBV5-1 | CASSLAGTRELFF
TRBJ1-2 | 14 | TRBV6-4 | CASSERLGADGYTF
TRBJ1-2 | 15 | TRBV10-3 | CAISDTTGPNYGYTF
TRBJ1-2 | 15 | TRBV7-2 | CASSLGPGQNYGYTF
TRBJ1-3 | 15 | TRBV4-3 | CASSQTDSSGNTIYF
TRBJ2-3 | 15 | TRBV5-1 | CASSSQGDRTDTQYF
TRBJ1-5 | 13 | TRBV19 | CASTGSGYQPQHF
TRBJ1-1 | 13 | TRBV24-1 | CATSDLDTYEHYF
TRBJ2-5 | 14 | TRBV12-3/TRBV12-4 | CASSFSPGKETQYF
TRBJ2-1 | 12 | TRBV29-1 | CSVEDLGAEQFF
TRBJ1-1 | 16 | TRBV5-1 | CASSLGGGGTNTEAFF